This TCR beta chain originates from a study of T cell responses to AZD1222 COVID-19 vaccine. Germline CDR1 reads SNHLY; CDR2 reads FYNNEI. The CDR3 runs 16 residues. Trimming cost V 8 bases and J 3 bases, with 22 bases left between them. This table comes from immunoSEQ multiplex PCR, and its TCRdb copy is limited to in-frame clones, with some not included. The sample includes roughly 96,000 clones, 89% of them seen just once. This receptor was identified in an adult in good health. This chain uses TRBV2 with TRBJ1-1, with D perhaps matching TRBD1 (6 bases). This material consisted of peripheral blood, taken on day 0 of AZD1222 vaccination. The CDR3 is CASCARGPPEDTEAFF. CDR3 coding DNA: TGTGCCAGCTGTGCCCGGGGGCCCCCGGAGGACACTGAAGCTTTCTTT.